This TCR beta chain emerged from a study of blood T cell repertoires in COVID-19. The wider study: Sources were T cells, B-cell-depleted T cells, or PBMCs; the material itself was cDNA or gDNA.

V dropped 6 bases and J dropped 0; count of bases not matched to a gene: 3. CDR1 is MNHNY, CDR2 SVGAGI, per germline (reference sequence). The CDR3 sequence is 14 residues long. Sequencing was performed with immunoSEQ multiplex PCR; in TCRdb, only in-frame clones are kept and a portion is missing. The sample records fewer than 250,000 clones, approximately 82% being singletons. The material sequenced was peripheral blood. The rearrangement joins TRBV6-6 to TRBJ2-7; TRBD2 matches 9 bases. The clonotype was recovered from a woman between 45 and 60 years old with acute or convalescent COVID-19. As DNA, the CDR3 is TGTGCCAGCAGGTCTAGCGGGATCTCCTACGAGCAGTACTTC. Translating it yields CASRSSGISYEQYF.